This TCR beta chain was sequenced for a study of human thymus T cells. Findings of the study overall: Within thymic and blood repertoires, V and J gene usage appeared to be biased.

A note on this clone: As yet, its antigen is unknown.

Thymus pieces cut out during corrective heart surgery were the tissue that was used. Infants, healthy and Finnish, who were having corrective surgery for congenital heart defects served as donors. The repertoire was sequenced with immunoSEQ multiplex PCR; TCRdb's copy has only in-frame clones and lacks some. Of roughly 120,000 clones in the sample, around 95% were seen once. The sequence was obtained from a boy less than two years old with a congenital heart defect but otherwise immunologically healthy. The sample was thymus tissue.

The CDR3 loop is CASSVRGDRVHEQYF. The CDR3 nucleotides are TGTGCCAGCAGTGTCAGAGGGGACAGGGTCCACGAGCAGTACTTC. The chain uses TRBV27 and TRBJ2-7, with 9 bases that match TRBD1. Germline CDR1 and CDR2: MNHEY and SMNVEV (reference sequence). The junction had 10 bases not matched to a gene; V was cut back by 5 bases and J by 5 bases. This CDR3 comprises 15 residues.